Sequencing of this T cell receptor beta chain was carried out in a study of T-cell memory formation after mild COVID-19 listed by TCRdb under 2021. For context, the study as a whole: TCR sequence clusters from the two donors were largely donor specific. In a couple of donors, T-cell clones that expanded and contracted after mild COVID-19 were followed by sequencing TCRalpha and TCRbeta repertoires longitudinally. The cohort was made up of two young adult volunteers, one female and one male, who were previously healthy.

Ficoll-Paque density gradient centrifugation was the method used to isolate PBMCs. The CDR3 contains 16 residues, cysteine and phenylalanine counted. The CDR3 DNA has 48 bases and is translated from base 1. Compared with germline, V lacks 3 bases and J lacks 3 bases; bases without a gene match: 6. Sequences KGHSH (CDR1) and LQKENI (CDR2) are obtained from the germline V gene. The investigation overall reported the following: Some responding clones were detected in pre-infection memory, which suggested that pre-existing cross-reactive memory T cells had joined the SARS-CoV-2 response. The second-wave clones that peaked on day 37 were not confirmed to be SARS-CoV-2 specific. From day 15 to 85, contracting clones showed balanced CD4/CD8 phenotypes, whereas a second wave of clones that expanded from day 15 to 37 leaned towards CD4+. The study included only a couple of mild cases, and larger cohorts that include severe cases with pre-infection samples were judged to be necessary. Contracting CD4+ clones were found mainly in CM and EM memory subsets, while CD8+ clones were enriched in EMRA.

The sequencing machine was an Illumina NovaSeq 6000. TCRalpha and TCRbeta cDNA libraries were built by 5'RACE with constant-segment primers, adding sample barcodes and unique molecular identifiers. RNA was extracted from every sample with Trizol reagent. The libraries were amplified in two PCR steps, and the second step added a second sample barcode and Illumina TruSeq adapters. Sequencing of libraries was performed on an Illumina NovaSeq with 2 x 150 bp paired-end reads. The authors' pipeline ran thus. The reads were demultiplexed and collapsed into UMI-guided consensus sequences using migec v1.2.7. Using mixcr v2.1.11, the UMI consensuses were aligned to TRA and TRB V and J templates and assembled into clonotypes. A clonotype was counted as expanded or contracted only if both edgeR and NoisET called the change significant, with noise models trained on biological replicates. For edgeR calls, the thresholds were a false discovery rate-adjusted p below 0.01 and a log2 fold-change of 1. As an exploratory analysis of dynamics, max-normalized trajectories of the 1000 most abundant clonotypes were examined by PCA with hierarchical clustering. Each responding clone was given a CD4 or CD8 phenotype based on the CD4+ and CD8+ repertoires, which had been sequenced separately. TCRdb cleaned the public reads at Q25 with fastp, built clones with MiXCR and kept in-frame beta chains. Every distinct CDR3 protein forms one entry, paired with its most common genes and DNA. The V and J calls, along with clone size, are taken from TCRdb and not from the paper's own processing. The sample table lists about 210,000 distinct CDR3 sequences, around 25% of them with a count of one. The ten largest clonotypes hold roughly 10% of the sample.

This clonotype came up a few times. Its specific antigen is unknown. One base away there is no much larger clone; base qualities are not given. This TCR derives from an adult woman who had mild COVID-19 (a few samples of this study predate the infection). The sample titles of this study are shuffled in the database, so cell type and time point are left out; the donor was told from shared clones. Sequenced input: PBMCs or a T cell subset sorted from them (not recorded which). Recombination connected TRBV18 to TRBJ2-1; 9 central nucleotides agree with TRBD2. The CDR3 corresponds to CASSPISGRYYNEQFF. The bases read TGTGCCAGCTCACCGATTAGCGGGAGATACTACAATGAGCAGTTCTTC.